This paragraph covers one TCR beta chain sequence. What antigen it recognizes has not been identified. No much larger clone is present one base from it, and per-base qualities are unavailable. Interpreted using the paper, the treatment or condition label stands for: around 19 received Ad26.COV2.S at low or high dose, single or two shots; about 5 received placebo; per-sample allocation not given. For vaccine and placebo recipients, repertoires were sequenced using samples collected on day 63 after the first injection. Between 29 July and 7 August 2020, Cohort 1b enrolled 25 adults aged 18-55 years at one site in Boston, USA. As a vaccine, Ad26.COV2.S was a replication-incompetent adenovirus type 26 vector that expressed a prefusion-stabilized SARS-CoV-2 spike protein derived from the original Wuhan strain. The source of the sample is a study of Ad26.COV2.S vaccination and SARS-CoV-2 variants (dated by TCRdb to the early 2020s). Concerning the study at large: Vaccine-arm donors came from COV1001, a multicentre, randomized, double-blind, placebo-controlled phase I-IIa trial of Ad26.COV2.S in healthy adults. Participants in the trial were split at random into five groups of five each, receiving low-dose or high-dose Ad26.COV2.S once or twice, or else placebo on both occasions. Investigators did not know the trial group allocation while performing experiments and assessing outcomes. The specificity and breadth of SARS-CoV-2-reactive T cell receptors after Ad26.COV2.S vaccination were assessed by TCRbeta repertoire sequencing. A total of around 32 samples were included in the TCR-sequenced set, comprising some 20 Ad26.COV2.S vaccine recipients, 5 placebo recipients and 8 SARS-CoV-2 convalescent individuals. Ad26.COV2.S was administered intramuscularly at a dose of 5x10^10 or 1x10^11 viral particles, either as one shot or as two shots given 56 days apart. Broad study findings and their caveats: It was noted by the authors that total T cell responses may have been underestimated by the TCR breadth and depth analyses. After vaccination, spike-specific CD8+ and CD4+ T cell responses were reported to show substantial breadth. Spike-specific TCR breadth was higher in Ad26.COV2.S recipients than in placebo recipients (P = 0.0014). Non-spike TCR breadth was comparable between vaccine and placebo recipients, consistent with the vaccine containing only spike. The study was not powered for comparison of responses between vaccine doses or regimens.

The immunoSEQ Assay was the method used to sequence TCRbeta CDR3 regions. After extraction, genomic DNA underwent amplification by bias-controlled multiplex PCR, followed by high-throughput sequencing. Processing in the source paper ran as follows. To quantify the absolute abundance of every unique TCRbeta CDR3 region, sequences were collapsed and filtered. T cell fraction was estimated by normalizing TCRbeta template counts to usable DNA, with usable DNA measured through amplification of reference genes found in all nucleated cells. Repertoire TCRs were annotated as SARS-CoV-2-specific when V gene, CDR3 amino acid sequence and J gene were exactly matched to a known reactive TCR set. MIRA supplied the reference SARS-CoV-2 TCR set, which was filtered for enrichment in COVID-19-positive ImmuneCODE repertoires so that public or cross-reactive TCRs were removed. Drawing on the MIRA antigens, annotated TCRs were analysed further at the level of specific ORF or position within ORF. Depth was the summed frequency of annotated unique rearrangements, while breadth was defined as annotated unique rearrangements over total unique productive rearrangements. Two-sided Wilcoxon rank-sum tests were applied when comparing TCR breadth between groups. TCRdb limited this immuneACCESS table to in-frame rearrangements with V and J called. A share of clones is missing; checked studies link under half to unresolved V genes, and the rest is unexplained. That table is the source of V, J and clone size, and D and trimming were worked out from the DNA. The sample contains about 280,000 clones, about 90% of them found a single time. The top ten constitute over 2.5% of the sample.

Looking up the germline V gene yields CDR1 MDHEN and CDR2 SYDVKM. Its CDR3 holds 11 amino acids, cysteine through phenylalanine. Only the CDR3 part of the read is kept: 33 bases, read in frame from the first base. Relative to germline, V is 2 bases shorter and J is 6 bases shorter, with 2 bases between their ends. The sequence was collected from a person between 18 and 65 years old who received the Ad26.COV2.S COVID-19 vaccine or a placebo. The sample consisted of peripheral blood, taken in a trial of Ad26.COV2.S vaccine versus placebo. Here the chain combines TRBV28 and TRBJ2-1, with no D gene named confidently. The nucleotides read TGTGCCAGCAGTTTAGTCAATGAGCAGTTCTTC. It is translated as CASSLVNEQFF.